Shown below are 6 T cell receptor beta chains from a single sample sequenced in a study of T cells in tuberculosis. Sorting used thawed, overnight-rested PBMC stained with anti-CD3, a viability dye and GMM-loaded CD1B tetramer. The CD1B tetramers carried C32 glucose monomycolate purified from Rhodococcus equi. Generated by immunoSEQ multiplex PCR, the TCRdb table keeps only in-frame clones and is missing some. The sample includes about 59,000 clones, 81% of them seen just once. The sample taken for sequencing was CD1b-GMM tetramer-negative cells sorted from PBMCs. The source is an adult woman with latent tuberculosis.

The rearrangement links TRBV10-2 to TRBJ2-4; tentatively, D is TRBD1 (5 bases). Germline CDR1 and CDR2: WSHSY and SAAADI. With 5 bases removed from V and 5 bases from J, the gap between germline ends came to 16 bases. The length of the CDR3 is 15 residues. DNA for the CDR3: TGCGCCAGCAGTCCCCCCGGCAGGGTCCAAAACATTCAGTACTTC. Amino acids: CASSPPGRVQNIQYF.

The CDR3 nucleotides read TGCAGCGTTGAAGATCGTAGTAGCGGGAAACTGTTCGGAGAGACCCAGTACTTC. It codes for CSVEDRSSGKLFGETQYF. This chain links TRBV29-1 with TRBJ2-5; TRBD2 matches at 8 bases. The germline V gene has CDR1 SQVTM and CDR2 ANQGSEA. The V gene end was trimmed by 0 bases and the J gene end by 4 bases; junction bases not matched to a gene: 16. There are 18 residues in the CDR3.

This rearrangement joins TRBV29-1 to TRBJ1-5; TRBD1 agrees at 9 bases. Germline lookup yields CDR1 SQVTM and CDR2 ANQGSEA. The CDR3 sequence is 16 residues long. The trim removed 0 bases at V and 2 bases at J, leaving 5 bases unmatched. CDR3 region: CSVEDRDRVGNQPQHF. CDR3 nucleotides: TGCAGCGTTGAAGATCGGGACAGGGTGGGCAATCAGCCCCAGCATTTT.

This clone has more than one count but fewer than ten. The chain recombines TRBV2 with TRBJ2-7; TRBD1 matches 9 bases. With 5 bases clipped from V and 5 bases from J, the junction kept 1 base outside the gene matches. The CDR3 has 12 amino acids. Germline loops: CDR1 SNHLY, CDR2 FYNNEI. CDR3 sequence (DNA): TGTGCCAGCAGTCGGGACAGGGACGAGCAGTACTTC. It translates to CASSRDRDEQYF.

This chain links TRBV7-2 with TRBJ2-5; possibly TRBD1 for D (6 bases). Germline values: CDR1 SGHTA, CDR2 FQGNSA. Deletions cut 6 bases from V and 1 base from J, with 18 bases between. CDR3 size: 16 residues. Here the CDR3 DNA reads TGTGCCAGCAGGCAGGGGCTACTGAGACTCCAAGAGACCCAGTACTTC. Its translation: CASRQGLLRLQETQYF.

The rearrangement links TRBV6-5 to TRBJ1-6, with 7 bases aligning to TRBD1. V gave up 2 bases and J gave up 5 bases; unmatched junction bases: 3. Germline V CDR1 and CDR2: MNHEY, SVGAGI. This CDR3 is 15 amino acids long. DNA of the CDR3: TGTGCCAGCAGTTACGAGACAGGGAATAATTCACCCCTCCACTTT. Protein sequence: CASSYETGNNSPLHF.